This is a list of T cell receptor beta chains from one sample in a study of blood T cell repertoires in COVID-19. Only in-frame clones appear in the TCRdb table, and some are missing; sequencing was by immunoSEQ multiplex PCR. The table includes about 150,000 clones, approximately 86% detected once. The sample taken for sequencing was peripheral blood. The origin of the receptors is a man aged 55 to 70 with COVID-19, enrolled during active disease. The CDR3 runs from the conserved cysteine through the conserved F or W. Fields, in order: clone size, J gene, D gene, V gene, CDR3 DNA, CDR3 protein. D genes are given only for firm matches. Only part of the rows carry a size: once, few, many, or a class if the clone is expanded.

-	TRBJ1-2	TRBD1	TRBV6-5	TGTGCCAGCAGTAACGACAGGGTCTATGGCTACACCTTC	CASSNDRVYGYTF
-	TRBJ2-1	-	TRBV24-1	TGTGCCACCAGTGCCTTGGGCCCGCTAAATGAGCAGTTCTTC	CATSALGPLNEQFF
-	TRBJ2-2	-	TRBV21-1	TGTGCCAGCAGCAAAGTCGCCTCCGGCGGGACGAACACCGGGGAGCTGTTTTTT	CASSKVASGGTNTGELFF
-	TRBJ2-2	TRBD2	TRBV27	TGTGCCACCCTACGGACTAGCGAGACCGGGGAGCTGTTTTTT	CATLRTSETGELFF
-	TRBJ2-1	TRBD2	TRBV11-2	TGTGCCAGCAGCTTTCATGCCGGGACTAGCGCAAGGAATGAGCAGTTCTTC	CASSFHAGTSARNEQFF
-	TRBJ1-5	TRBD1	TRBV6-5	TGTGCCAGCAGTCATGGCGGACAGGTCAATCAGCCCCAGCATTTT	CASSHGGQVNQPQHF
-	TRBJ1-2	-	TRBV4-3	TGCGCCAGCAGCCAACGACCCGGGACACCATATGGCTACACCTTC	CASSQRPGTPYGYTF
-	TRBJ2-5	-	TRBV4-2	TGTGCCAGCAGCCAAACCAGGTGGCAGGTGACCCAGTACTTC	CASSQTRWQVTQYF
-	TRBJ2-7	TRBD2	TRBV27	TGTGCCAGCAGTTTGGAGCCTAGCGGGGGATACGAGCAGTACTTC	CASSLEPSGGYEQYF
-	TRBJ1-1	-	TRBV29-1	TGCAGCGCCGTTGAACGGACTGAAGCTTTCTTT	CSAVERTEAFF
-	TRBJ2-7	TRBD2	TRBV3-1/TRBV3-2	TGTGCCAGCAGCCAAGGCGGGGGTGCCTACGAGCAGTACTTC	CASSQGGGAYEQYF
-	TRBJ2-3	TRBD1	TRBV5-6	TGTGCCAGCAGCGTCGGGACAGGGGTTGGTACAGATACGCAGTATTTT	CASSVGTGVGTDTQYF
-	TRBJ2-2	-	TRBV9	TGTGCCAGCAGCGCCTCGGGCGGGAACCCCGGGGAGCTGTTTTTT	CASSASGGNPGELFF
once	TRBJ1-2	TRBD1	TRBV4-3	TGCGCCAGCAGCTACGACAGGGACTATGGCTACACCTTC	CASSYDRDYGYTF
-	TRBJ1-3	-	TRBV6-5	TGTGCCAGCAGTTACTCGTACCTAGACTCTGGAAACACCATATATTTT	CASSYSYLDSGNTIYF
-	TRBJ2-3	-	TRBV2	TGTGCCAGCCAGACACTCCGCACAGATACGCAGTATTTT	CASQTLRTDTQYF
-	TRBJ1-6	-	TRBV5-8	TGTGCCAGCAGCTCTGCGTATAATTCACCCCTCCACTTT	CASSSAYNSPLHF
-	TRBJ2-2	-	TRBV4-3	TGCGCCAGCAGCCAAGAGGTTACCAGGTGGGCGAGCACCGGGGAGCTGTTTTTT	CASSQEVTRWASTGELFF
-	TRBJ2-1	TRBD2	TRBV28	TGTGCCAGCAGTTTCCCAGCGGGGGGGCAAAATGAGCAGTTCTTC	CASSFPAGGQNEQFF
-	TRBJ2-1	-	TRBV2	TGTGCCAGCGAGTTTAGCTCCTACAATGAGCAGTTCTTC	CASEFSSYNEQFF
-	TRBJ1-3	-	TRBV3-1/TRBV3-2	TGTGCCAGCAGCCAAGTCGCCAGGGCTGGAAACACCATATATTTT	CASSQVARAGNTIYF
few	TRBJ1-4	TRBD1	TRBV5-1	TGCGCCAGCAGCCCGCCTACCGGGACAGGGGGGGAAAAACTGTTTTTT	CASSPPTGTGGEKLFF
-	TRBJ2-1	-	TRBV5-6	TGTGCCAGCAGCTCCCCCTCCGGGAATGAGCAGTTCTTC	CASSSPSGNEQFF
-	TRBJ2-4	TRBD1	TRBV19	TGTGCCAGTAGTGTAACCGGGACAGGGGAAGCCAAAAACATTCAGTACTTC	CASSVTGTGEAKNIQYF
-	TRBJ1-2	-	TRBV7-9	TGTGCCAGCAGCTTAGGACAGAACTATGGCTACACCTTC	CASSLGQNYGYTF
-	TRBJ1-6	-	TRBV2	TGTGCCAGCAGTGAAGACATGAACTCCTATAATTCACCCCTCCACTTT	CASSEDMNSYNSPLHF
-	TRBJ1-3	-	TRBV9	TGTGCCAGCAGCGTAGGAACAGGGCTTAACTCTGGAAACACCATATATTTT	CASSVGTGLNSGNTIYF
few	TRBJ1-1	TRBD1	TRBV30	TGTGCCTGGAGTGATCTGGCAGGGGGCACTGAAGCTTTCTTT	CAWSDLAGGTEAFF
-	TRBJ1-1	-	TRBV19	TGTGCCAGTAACACCGGGGGGCGGGCGAAGAACACTGAAGCTTTCTTT	CASNTGGRAKNTEAFF
-	TRBJ2-1	-	TRBV5-6	TGTGCCAGCAGCTCGTCCCGGGACTGGGGTAGTGAGCAGTTCTTC	CASSSSRDWGSEQFF
-	TRBJ2-5	TRBD1	TRBV9	TGTGCCAGCAGCACTAGGGGACAGGGGGCACGGGAGACCCAGTACTTC	CASSTRGQGARETQYF
-	TRBJ2-7	TRBD1	TRBV7-8	TGTGCCAGCAGCTACGCCGGGACAGGGTTGAACGAGCAGTACTTC	CASSYAGTGLNEQYF
few	TRBJ1-6	TRBD1	TRBV4-3	TGCGCCAGCAGCCAAGGGACGGACAGGTCGTATAATTCACCCCTCCACTTT	CASSQGTDRSYNSPLHF
-	TRBJ1-1	TRBD1	TRBV18	TGTGCCAGCTCACCCCGCGAGACAGGGACGAACACTGAAGCTTTCTTT	CASSPRETGTNTEAFF
-	TRBJ2-2	-	TRBV11-2	TGTGCCAGCAGCTTAGCCAGGGGTTTAACCGGGGAGCTGTTTTTT	CASSLARGLTGELFF
once	TRBJ1-1	-	TRBV24-1	TGTGCCACCAGTGATTTGGGGCAGACATCGAACACTGAAGCTTTCTTT	CATSDLGQTSNTEAFF
-	TRBJ1-1	TRBD1	TRBV6-5	TGTGCCAGCAGTTCGACAGGGGGCACTGAAGCTTTCTTT	CASSSTGGTEAFF
-	TRBJ1-6	-	TRBV7-9	TGTGCCAGCAGCCCCGACAGAAGCTCCTATAATTCACCCCTCCACTTT	CASSPDRSSYNSPLHF
-	TRBJ1-1	-	TRBV18	TGTGCCAGCTCAGGGCAGGCGAACACTGAAGCTTTCTTT	CASSGQANTEAFF
-	TRBJ2-2	-	TRBV20-1	TGCAGTGCTAGTCCCAGGGTGGGATCGAACACCGGGGAGCTGTTTTTT	CSASPRVGSNTGELFF
-	TRBJ2-5	TRBD1	TRBV5-8	TGTGCCAGCAGCTCCCCTTCGGACAGGGGCCAAGAGACCCAGTACTTC	CASSSPSDRGQETQYF
-	TRBJ2-7	TRBD1	TRBV11-3	TGTGCCAGCAGCTACAGGGACAGGTCCTACGAGCAGTACTTC	CASSYRDRSYEQYF
-	TRBJ2-5	TRBD2	TRBV24-1	TGTGCCACCAGTGATTTCGGGGGGGAGACAGAGACCCAGTACTTC	CATSDFGGETETQYF
-	TRBJ2-1	TRBD1	TRBV7-8	TGTGCCAGCAGCTCCCGGGACAGGGATTACAATGAGCAGTTCTTC	CASSSRDRDYNEQFF
-	TRBJ1-1	-	TRBV6-5	TGTGCCAGCAGGAAAGACGCGGTGAAGGCCGAAGCTTTCTTT	CASRKDAVKAEAFF
-	TRBJ1-1	-	TRBV7-2	TGTGCCAGCAGGCCCGGGCAGGGGAGTTCTAACACTGAAGCTTTCTTT	CASRPGQGSSNTEAFF
-	TRBJ1-5	TRBD1	TRBV19	TGTGCCAGTCGGACAGGGTATGGGAATCAGCCCCAGCATTTT	CASRTGYGNQPQHF
once	TRBJ2-1	-	TRBV3-1/TRBV3-2	TGTGCCAGCAGCCAACTCCCAGCGTCGTCAACCTACAATGAGCAGTTCTTC	CASSQLPASSTYNEQFF
-	TRBJ2-1	TRBD2	TRBV5-8	TGTGCCAGCAGCCTCGGGACTAGCGGGACAAAGCAGTTCTTC	CASSLGTSGTKQFF
-	TRBJ1-3	-	TRBV3-1/TRBV3-2	TGTGCCAGCAGCCAAGTAAACTCTGGAAACACCATATATTTT	CASSQVNSGNTIYF
-	TRBJ2-7	TRBD1	TRBV11-2	TGTGCCAGCAGCTTAGTGGGACAGGGCCCCTACGAGCAGTACTTC	CASSLVGQGPYEQYF
few	TRBJ1-1	-	TRBV6-6	TGTGCCAGCAGTCCCCGGGAGGCCACTGAAGCTTTCTTT	CASSPREATEAFF
-	TRBJ1-2	TRBD1	TRBV24-1	TGTGCCACCAGTGAACCTGATCTCCGGACAGGGGGTCATGGCTACACCTTC	CATSEPDLRTGGHGYTF
-	TRBJ1-2	TRBD1	TRBV19	TGTGCCAGTAGTAGACAGGGCGATGGCTACACCTTC	CASSRQGDGYTF
-	TRBJ1-4	-	TRBV19	TGTGCCAGTAGTGCTTCCGCCGGGACTAATGAAAAACTGTTTTTT	CASSASAGTNEKLFF